This T cell receptor (beta chain) was found in a study of blood T cells in healthy people across ages. The study's findings and limits: It was not known whether donors were CMV positive (a possible confounder of expanded clonotype changes).

With a J-beta primer mix and a sample-barcoded 5' primer, a second PCR ran about 7 to 11 cycles. A 12-random-nucleotide template-switch adaptor tagged each cDNA molecule. TCRdb ran MiXCR on the 5' RACE reads and lists one entry per CDR3 protein. In the table there are fewer than 2,000,000 distinct CDR3 sequences, about 32% of which are singletons. Of note for this clonotype: Its antigen is undetermined.

The clonotype originates from a woman younger than 45 in good health. Material for sequencing was blood.

CDR3 loop: CASSESQLLETQYF. CDR3 bases: TGTGCCAGCAGTGAATCCCAGCTCCTCGAGACCCAGTACTTC. The J gene is TRBJ2-7, the V gene TRBV6-1; D is ambiguous. The J call may be incorrect, as the DNA end agrees better with TRBJ2-5. In germline, CDR1 is MNHNS, CDR2 SASEGT. The CDR3 totals 14 residues.